Listed here are 17 T cell receptor beta chains from one sample, sequenced in a study of blood T cells in healthy people across ages. Sample-barcoded 5' priming and a J-beta primer mix drove a second PCR of 7 to 11 cycles. Via MiXCR, TCRdb re-called the 5' RACE reads, giving one row per CDR3 protein. The table has around 1.5 million distinct CDR3 sequences, around 36% seen once. Sequencing input: blood. These receptor sequences come from a woman in her 30s in good health.

The chain uses TRBV7-9 and TRBJ2-7; D unclear. Trimming shortened V by 4 bases and J by 6 bases, and 13 bases separated the two germline ends. Germline values: CDR1 SEHNR, CDR2 FQNEAQ (reference sequence). This CDR3 is 13 amino acids long. CDR3 in DNA: TGTGCCAGCAGCTACGACACATCATCCGAGCAGTACTTC. Protein product: CASSYDTSSEQYF.

V gene TRBV6-1 combines with J gene TRBJ2-1; TRBD2 agrees at 8 bases. CDR1 is MNHNS and CDR2 is SASEGT in the germline V gene. This CDR3 has 16 amino acids. The V and J ends lost 6 bases and 0 bases, in that order; junction bases with no gene match: 7. For the CDR3, the DNA is TGTGCCAGCAGACGAGAGCGGGGGAGCTCCTACAATGAGCAGTTCTTC. It translates to CASRRERGSSYNEQFF.

The rearrangement uses TRBV21-1 and TRBJ1-2; whether TRBD1, the table's D call, matches the DNA was not checked. TRBV21-1 is described as a pseudogene. The length of the CDR3 is 15 residues. CDR3 region: CASRAHRERVYGYTF. CDR3 coding DNA: TGTGCCAGCAGGGCGCACAGGGAGAGGGTCTATGGCTACACCTTC.

This chain joins TRBV10-1 and TRBJ2-5, with D tentatively TRBD2 (6 bases). This CDR3 region has 12 residues. Trimming took 0 bases from V and 11 from J, leaving 10 bases between them. The germline gives CDR1 WNHNN, CDR2 SYGVQD (reference sequence). This CDR3 is CASSESVGTQYF. CDR3 coding DNA: TGCGCCAGCAGTGAGTCGGTAGGGACTCAGTACTTC.

This chain uses TRBV5-1 with TRBJ2-5; 7 positions match TRBD1. V lost 3 bases to trimming and J lost 5 bases; unmatched junction nucleotides: 10. This CDR3 has 15 residues. Germline V gives CDR1 SGHRS, CDR2 YFSETQ. CDR3 region: CASSSTGLQGETQYF. The DNA of the CDR3 is TGCGCCAGCAGCTCGACAGGGCTTCAGGGGGAGACCCAGTACTTC.

The CDR3 protein is CASGSGSSYNEQFF. Here the CDR3 DNA reads TGTGCCAGCGGGAGTGGGTCCTCCTACAATGAGCAGTTCTTC. V usage is TRBV2 and J usage is TRBJ2-1; tentatively, D is TRBD2 (5 bases). V was clipped by 8 bases and J by 0 bases, with 11 bases between them. In germline, CDR1 is SNHLY, CDR2 FYNNEI. CDR3 length: 14 residues.

J is TRBJ2-5 and V is TRBV20-1; a weak D match, TRBD2 (6 bases). The CDR3 spans 13 residues. The germline V and J ends were trimmed by 3 bases and 3 bases, with 11 bases remaining between them. From germline, CDR1 is DFQATT and CDR2 SNEGSKA (reference sequence). CDR3 DNA: TGCAGTGCTAGTTGGGACTCCAAAGAGACCCAGTACTTC. Its translation is CSASWDSKETQYF.

In regard to this clonotype: This could be a read error, since a much larger clone is one nucleotide away. The DNA of the CDR3 is TGCGCCAGCGGCCAAGTCCGTGATGAGCAGTTCTTC. It codes for CASGQVRDEQFF. The gene calls are TRBV4-1 and TRBJ2-1; D remains ambiguous. Germline V gene lookup returns CDR1 MGHRA and CDR2 YSYEKL. The CDR3 consists of 12 residues.

V usage is TRBV9 and J usage is TRBJ2-7, with TRBD1 matching over 7 bases. The CDR3 extends over 14 amino acids. CDR1 and CDR2 (germline): SGDLS, YYNGEE. Trimming at V came to 0 bases and at J to 6 bases, leaving 6 bases not matched to a gene. CDR3 nucleotides: TGTGCCAGCAGCGTAGGCCGAGGGACAGTCGAGCAGTACTTC. The encoded protein is CASSVGRGTVEQYF.

The rearrangement joins TRBV7-9 to TRBJ2-7; weak D call: TRBD1 (6 bases). The CDR3 is made up of 14 amino acids. Trimming left V 5 bases short and J 5 bases short, with 16 bases between. CDR1 is SEHNR, CDR2 FQNEAQ, per germline (reference sequence). This CDR3 reads CASSLGSGADEQYF. Here the CDR3 DNA reads TGTGCCAGCAGCCTAGGCTCAGGGGCGGACGAGCAGTACTTC.

This clonotype was counted between two and nine times. This chain links TRBV20-1 with TRBJ1-5; tentative D call: TRBD1 (6 bases). Germline V gives CDR1 DFQATT, CDR2 SNEGSKA (reference sequence). This CDR3 spans 14 amino acids. Trimming removed 5 bases at V and 4 bases at J, with 15 bases between. CDR3 sequence (DNA): TGCAGTGCTCGCCGGACAGATTCTAATCAGCCCCAGCATTTT. Protein sequence: CSARRTDSNQPQHF.

This clonotype was detected a few times. The chain links TRBV7-9 to TRBJ1-4; weak D call: TRBD1 (6 bases). Trimming pared 5 bases from V and 7 bases from J, leaving 17 bases between. This CDR3 is built from 15 residues. Germline values: CDR1 SEHNR, CDR2 FQNEAQ (reference sequence). The DNA for the CDR3 is TGTGCCAGCAGCCTTGGGACGGGGGCAAGTGAAAAACTGTTTTTT. As protein: CASSLGTGASEKLFF.

This clonotype was seen at least ten times. The chain carries TRBV10-3 and TRBJ1-2; D remains unclear. The CDR3 loop spans 13 amino acids. Germline V lookup: CDR1 ENHRY, CDR2 SYGVKD. V was clipped by 0 bases and J by 3 bases, with 5 bases between them. The chain's CDR3 is CAISESWYYGYTF. CDR3 nucleotides: TGTGCCATCAGTGAGTCCTGGTACTATGGCTACACCTTC.

The sample holds one count of this clonotype. J is TRBJ1-1 and V is TRBV20-1; D not resolved. The V gene lost 4 bases and the J gene lost 4 bases, with 4 bases spanning the gap. The V gene's germline CDR1 is DFQATT and CDR2 SNEGSKA (reference sequence). The CDR3 extends over 10 amino acids. DNA of the CDR3: TGCAGTGCTATGTTCACTGAAGCTTTCTTT. Translating gives CSAMFTEAFF.

In its sample, this clonotype was seen a few times. The rearrangement uses TRBV5-6 and TRBJ2-5, with D perhaps matching TRBD2 (6 bases). Trimming took off 3 bases at V and 6 bases at J, with 15 bases between the two ends. Per germline, CDR1 SGHDT and CDR2 YYEEEE. The CDR3 length is 14 residues. Written as DNA, the CDR3 is TGTGCCAGCAGCTATGACCGGGGAGGTCAGACCCAGTACTTC. Its translation is CASSYDRGGQTQYF.

The chain links TRBV27 to TRBJ2-3; tentatively, D is TRBD2 (5 bases). The length of the CDR3 is 14 residues. The V gene lost 8 bases and the J gene lost 3 bases, with 15 bases spanning the gap. From germline, CDR1 is MNHEY and CDR2 SMNVEV (reference sequence). The CDR3 region has the DNA TGTGCCAGCTCCCGGGCCTCGGGGACAGATACGCAGTATTTT. Translating gives CASSRASGTDTQYF.

The table lists this clonotype with a few counts. This chain joins TRBV15 and TRBJ1-2, with D hard to call. Germline lookup yields CDR1 LNHNV and CDR2 YYDKDF (reference sequence). The CDR3 sequence is 15 residues long. Trimming shortened V by 0 bases and J by 5 bases, and 13 bases separated the two germline ends. The CDR3 spells CATSRDGERVYGYTF. DNA for the CDR3: TGTGCCACCAGCAGAGACGGGGAAAGGGTATATGGCTACACCTTC.